What follows are 3 T cell receptor beta chains derived from one specimen sequenced in a study of blood T cell repertoires in COVID-19. Produced via immunoSEQ multiplex PCR; TCRdb's table is partial and in-frame only. The sample has fewer than 9,500 clones; about 80% are singletons. Input material: peripheral blood. These receptors were taken from a human donor in a cohort sampled during active COVID-19.

This chain joins TRBV7-2 and TRBJ2-2; 7 nucleotides agree with TRBD2. The J segment lost 6 bases and the V segment lost 4 bases, leaving 11 bases of the junction unmatched. Germline V gene data show CDR1 as SGHTA and CDR2 as FQGNSA. This CDR3 spans 16 amino acids. The CDR3 coding sequence is TGTGCCAGCAGCTCCCAACCGGGACTACCTTCCGGGGAGCTGTTTTTT. Translating it yields CASSSQPGLPSGELFF.

The chain carries TRBV14 and TRBJ1-4; 8 nucleotides agree with TRBD1. CDR1 is SGHDN, CDR2 FVKESK, per germline. V lost 6 bases and J lost 4; bases outside the gene matches: 4. There are 14 residues in the CDR3. The CDR3 region is CASSPTGDNEKLFF. CDR3 in DNA: TGTGCCAGCAGTCCGACAGGGGATAATGAAAAACTGTTTTTT.

The chain recombines TRBV6-1 with TRBJ1-6; 9 nucleotides match TRBD1. The V and J ends lost 0 bases and 6 bases, in that order; junction bases with no gene match: 3. The CDR3 spans 16 residues. In germline, CDR1 is MNHNS, CDR2 SASEGT. As DNA, the CDR3 is TGTGCCAGCAGTGAAGCCGGGACAGGGTCTAATTCACCCCTCCACTTT. Translating it yields CASSEAGTGSNSPLHF.